This TCR beta chain comes out of a study of T cells in Graves' hyperthyroidism and ophthalmopathy. RNA transcripts served as the template for amplifying TCR beta CDR3 regions. A first-round RT-PCR of the TCR CDR3 used the HTBI primer set. Via MiXCR, TCRdb re-called the multiplex PCR reads, giving one row per CDR3 protein. The sample shows around 300,000 distinct CDR3 sequences, roughly an eighth of them seen only once. CDR1 and CDR2 (germline): ENHRY, SYGVKD. The CDR3 length is 14 residues. V gave up 6 bases and J gave up 9 bases; unmatched junction bases: 11. This clonotype was seen ten or more times. Each patient was aged 18 to 65 and had newly diagnosed hyperthyroidism of under 2 months' duration. Isolation of PBMCs was performed on around 9.8 ml fresh peripheral blood.

This receptor was obtained from a woman in her thirties or forties with Graves' hyperthyroidism. The sample was blood. The chain links TRBV10-3 to TRBJ1-1; 9 bases agree with TRBD1. As DNA, the CDR3 is TGTGCCATCAGCGAAACCGGGACAGGGAATCAAGCTTTCTTT. It specifies CAISETGTGNQAFF.